The clone carrying this T cell receptor (beta chain) was seen a handful of times. What it binds is not known. Germline values: CDR1 KGHSH, CDR2 LQKENI. CDR3 length equals 14 residues. The J segment lost 5 bases and the V segment lost 3 bases, leaving 4 bases of the junction unmatched. Libraries were prepared by immunoSEQ multiplex PCR; TCRdb keeps only in-frame clonotypes and omits some of them. The table lists hundreds of thousands of clones, around 87% of them singletons. This sample stems from a study of shared clonotypes between healthy human individuals. General study results and limits: Sharing across four donors was highest in naive CD4 (roughly 5%) and lowest in memory CD8 (0.4%).

The sample taken for sequencing was memory CD8+ T cells sorted from blood. As to subset: CD45RO+ cells pooled with CCR7-negative TemRA cells. This sequence joins TRBV18 and TRBJ1-2; 9 positions match TRBD1. The clonotype originates from a man between 18 and 29 years old in good health. In DNA, the CDR3 is TGTGCCAGCTCACCTGGACAGGGGCCGTATGGCTACACCTTC. Translated, it gives CASSPGQGPYGYTF.